The source of this TCR beta chain is a study of post-analysis software for immune sequencing data. For the study at large: Disease courses included relapsing-remitting, secondary progressive and progressive-relapsing multiple sclerosis. Study findings and constraints: TRBV segments more frequent in patients than in controls numbered roughly 5 and included TRBV5-6, TRBV5-1 and TRBV20-1. Clustering by F measure revealed strong co-clustering among samples prepared together in one batch. Patients with multiple sclerosis recorded significantly lower normalized Chao1 diversity than controls, the study found.

Included in the TCR beta cDNA libraries were unique molecular identifiers. The yield from roughly 1 to 10 million T cells was around 500,000 cDNA molecules in total. In TCRdb, the PCR reads were re-called with MiXCR into one record per CDR3 protein. The sample records 650,000 to 850,000 distinct CDR3 sequences, approximately 53% being singletons. As concerns this clonotype: Its antigen is undetermined.

The V and J ends lost 1 base and 11 bases, in that order; junction bases with no gene match: 11. This CDR3 spans 15 amino acids. The germline gives CDR1 SGDLS, CDR2 YYNGEE. This sequence originates from a girl between 5 and 17 years old with multiple sclerosis. The specimen was blood. The chain joins TRBV9 to TRBJ2-5; 10 bases match TRBD2. For the CDR3, the DNA is TGTGCCAGCAGCGTATCTCCTAGCGGGAGAGGTGAGCAGTACTTC. Residues: CASSVSPSGRGEQYF.